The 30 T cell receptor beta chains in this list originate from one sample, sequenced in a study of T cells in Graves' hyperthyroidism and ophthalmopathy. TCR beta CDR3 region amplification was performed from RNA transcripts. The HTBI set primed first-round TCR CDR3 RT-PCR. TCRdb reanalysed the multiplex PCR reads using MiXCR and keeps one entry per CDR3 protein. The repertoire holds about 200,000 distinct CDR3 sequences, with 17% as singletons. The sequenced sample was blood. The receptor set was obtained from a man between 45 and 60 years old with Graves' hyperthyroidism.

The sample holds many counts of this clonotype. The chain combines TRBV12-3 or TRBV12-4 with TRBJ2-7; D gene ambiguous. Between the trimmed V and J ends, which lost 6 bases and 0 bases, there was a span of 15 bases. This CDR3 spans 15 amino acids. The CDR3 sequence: CASSQKSARSYEQYF. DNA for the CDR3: TGTGCCAGCAGCCAGAAATCAGCCCGCTCCTACGAGCAGTACTTC.

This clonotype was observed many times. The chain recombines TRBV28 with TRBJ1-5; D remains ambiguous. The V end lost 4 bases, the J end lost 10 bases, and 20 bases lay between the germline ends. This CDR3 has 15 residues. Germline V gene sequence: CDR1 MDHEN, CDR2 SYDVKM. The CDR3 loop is CASSSRRVFHGPQHF. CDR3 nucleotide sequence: TGTGCCAGCAGTTCCCGGCGGGTCTTCCATGGCCCCCAGCATTTT.

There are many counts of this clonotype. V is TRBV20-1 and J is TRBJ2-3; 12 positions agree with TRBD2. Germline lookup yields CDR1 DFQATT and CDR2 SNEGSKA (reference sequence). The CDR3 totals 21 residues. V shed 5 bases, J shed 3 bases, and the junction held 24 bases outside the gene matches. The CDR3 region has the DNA TGCAGTGCTCCACCTTTTACCACACGCGCACCTAGCGGGAGGGGTACAGATACGCAGTATTTT. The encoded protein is CSAPPFTTRAPSGRGTDTQYF.

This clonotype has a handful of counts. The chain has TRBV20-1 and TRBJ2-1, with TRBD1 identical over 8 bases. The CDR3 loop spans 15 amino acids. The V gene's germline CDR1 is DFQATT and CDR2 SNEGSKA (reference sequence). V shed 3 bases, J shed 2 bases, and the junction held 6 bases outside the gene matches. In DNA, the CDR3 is TGCAGTGCTAGCTTCCCAGGGGGCGCCTACAATGAGCAGTTCTTC. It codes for CSASFPGGAYNEQFF.

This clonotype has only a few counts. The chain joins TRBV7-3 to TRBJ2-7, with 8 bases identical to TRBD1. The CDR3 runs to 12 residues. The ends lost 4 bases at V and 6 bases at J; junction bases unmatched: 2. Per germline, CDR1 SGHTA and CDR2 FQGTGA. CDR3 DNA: TGTGCCAGCAGCTCGACAGGGGCCGAGCAGTACTTC. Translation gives CASSSTGAEQYF.

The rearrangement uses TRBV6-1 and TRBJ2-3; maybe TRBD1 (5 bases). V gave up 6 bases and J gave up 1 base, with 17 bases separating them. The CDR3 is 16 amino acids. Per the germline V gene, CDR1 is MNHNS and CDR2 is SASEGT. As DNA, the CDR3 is TGTGCCAGCAGACAGGCGTGGGGCCAGGGCACAGATACGCAGTATTTT. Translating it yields CASRQAWGQGTDTQYF.

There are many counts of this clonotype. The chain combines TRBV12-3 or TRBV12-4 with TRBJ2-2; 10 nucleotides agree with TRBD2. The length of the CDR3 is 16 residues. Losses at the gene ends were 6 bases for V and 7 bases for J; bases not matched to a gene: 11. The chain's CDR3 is CASSSSGRALSGELFF. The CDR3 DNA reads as TGTGCCAGCAGCTCAAGCGGGAGGGCCTTAAGCGGGGAGCTGTTTTTT.

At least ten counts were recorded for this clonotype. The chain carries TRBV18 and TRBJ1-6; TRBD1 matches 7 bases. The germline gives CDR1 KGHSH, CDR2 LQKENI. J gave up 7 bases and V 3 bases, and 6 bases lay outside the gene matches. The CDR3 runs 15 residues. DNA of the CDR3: TGTGCCAGCTCACCGACAGGGTCGATGAATTCACCCCTCCACTTT. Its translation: CASSPTGSMNSPLHF.

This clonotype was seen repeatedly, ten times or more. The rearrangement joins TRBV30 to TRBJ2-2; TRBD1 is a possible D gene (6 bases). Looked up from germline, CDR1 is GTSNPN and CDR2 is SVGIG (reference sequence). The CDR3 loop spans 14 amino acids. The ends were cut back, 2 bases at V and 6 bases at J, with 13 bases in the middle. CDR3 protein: CAWSITGYSGELFF. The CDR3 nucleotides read TGTGCCTGGAGTATAACAGGGTATTCCGGGGAGCTGTTTTTT.

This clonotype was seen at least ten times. Here the CDR3 DNA reads TGTGCCAGCAGTTTATCCCGGGACAGCCTTGAAGCTTTCTTT. Its protein product is CASSLSRDSLEAFF. V and J are TRBV27 and TRBJ1-1; TRBD1 matches 7 bases. V lost 0 bases to trimming and J lost 7 bases; unmatched junction nucleotides: 5. Germline CDR1 MNHEY, CDR2 SMNVEV (reference sequence). CDR3 length: 14 amino acids.

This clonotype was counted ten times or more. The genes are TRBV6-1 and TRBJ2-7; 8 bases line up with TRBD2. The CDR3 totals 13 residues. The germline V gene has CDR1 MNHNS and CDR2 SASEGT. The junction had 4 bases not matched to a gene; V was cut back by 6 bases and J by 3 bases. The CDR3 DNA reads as TGTGCCAGCAGGCCCGGGGGGGGCTACGAGCAGTACTTC. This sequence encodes CASRPGGGYEQYF.

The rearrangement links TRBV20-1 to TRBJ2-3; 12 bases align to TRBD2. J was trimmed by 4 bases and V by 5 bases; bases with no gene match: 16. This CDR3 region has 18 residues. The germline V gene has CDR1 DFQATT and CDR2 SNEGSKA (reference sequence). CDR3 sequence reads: CSAPGQATSGRSADTQYF. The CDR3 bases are TGCAGTGCTCCGGGACAGGCGACTAGCGGGAGAAGCGCAGATACGCAGTATTTT.

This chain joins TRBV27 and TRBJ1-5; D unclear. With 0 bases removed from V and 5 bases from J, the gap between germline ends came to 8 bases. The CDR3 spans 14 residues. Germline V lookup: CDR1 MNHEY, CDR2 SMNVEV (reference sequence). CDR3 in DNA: TGTGCCAGCAGTTTATCGCGGGGAGATCAGCCCCAGCATTTT. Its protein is CASSLSRGDQPQHF.

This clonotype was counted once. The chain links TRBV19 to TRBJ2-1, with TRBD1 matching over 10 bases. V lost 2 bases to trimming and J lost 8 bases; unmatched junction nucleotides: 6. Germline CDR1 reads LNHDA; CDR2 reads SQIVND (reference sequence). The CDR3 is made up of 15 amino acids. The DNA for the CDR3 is TGTGCCAGTAGTATACCGACAGGGGGCTCAGATGAGCAGTTCTTC. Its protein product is CASSIPTGGSDEQFF.

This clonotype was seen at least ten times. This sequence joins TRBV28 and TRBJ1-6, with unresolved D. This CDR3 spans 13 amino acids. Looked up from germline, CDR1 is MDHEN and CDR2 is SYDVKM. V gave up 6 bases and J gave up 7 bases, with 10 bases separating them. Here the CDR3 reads CASRPVINSPLHF. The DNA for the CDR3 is TGTGCCAGCAGGCCCGTGATAAATTCACCCCTCCACTTT.

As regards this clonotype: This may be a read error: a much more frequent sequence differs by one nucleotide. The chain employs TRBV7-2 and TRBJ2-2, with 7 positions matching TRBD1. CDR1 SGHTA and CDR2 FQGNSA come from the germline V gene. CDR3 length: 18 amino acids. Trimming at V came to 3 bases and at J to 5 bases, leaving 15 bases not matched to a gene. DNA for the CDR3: TGTGCCAGCAGCTTTAGGAGGAAAGGGGGCGCGAGGACCGGGGAGCTGTTTTTT. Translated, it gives CASSFRRKGGARTGELFF.

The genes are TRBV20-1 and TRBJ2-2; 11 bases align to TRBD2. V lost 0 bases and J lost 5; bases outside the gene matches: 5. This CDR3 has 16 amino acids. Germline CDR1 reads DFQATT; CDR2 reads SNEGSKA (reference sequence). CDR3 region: CSARDLAGGGTGELFF. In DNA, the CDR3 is TGCAGTGCTAGAGATCTAGCGGGAGGAGGGACCGGGGAGCTGTTTTTT.

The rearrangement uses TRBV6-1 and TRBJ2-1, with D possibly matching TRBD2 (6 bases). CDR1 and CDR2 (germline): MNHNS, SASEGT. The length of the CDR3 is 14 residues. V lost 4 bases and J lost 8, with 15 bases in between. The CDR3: CASSGGGAGHEQFF. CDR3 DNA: TGTGCCAGCAGTGGCGGAGGGGCGGGGCATGAGCAGTTCTTC.

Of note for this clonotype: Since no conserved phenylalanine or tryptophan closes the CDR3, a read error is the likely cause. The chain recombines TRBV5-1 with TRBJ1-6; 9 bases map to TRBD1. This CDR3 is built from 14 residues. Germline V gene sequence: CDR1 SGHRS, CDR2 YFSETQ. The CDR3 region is CVSSLEQGASPLHY. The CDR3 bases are TGCGTCAGCAGCTTGGAACAGGGGGCTTCACCCCTCCACTAT.

CDR3 in amino acids: CASSLGFKNTGELFF. The DNA for the CDR3 is TGCGCCAGCAGCTTGGGTTTCAAGAACACCGGGGAGCTGTTTTTT. The rearrangement joins TRBV5-1 to TRBJ2-2; D gene unclear. There are 15 residues in the CDR3. From germline, CDR1 is SGHRS and CDR2 YFSETQ. V dropped 0 bases and J dropped 1 base, with 7 bases sitting between them.

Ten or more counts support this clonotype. CDR3 region: CASSYLAGETQYF. For the CDR3, the DNA is TGTGCCAGCAGTTATTTAGCGGGAGAGACCCAGTACTTC. The chain uses TRBV6-2 or TRBV6-3 and TRBJ2-5; 7 bases match TRBD2. Losses at the gene ends were 3 bases for V and 4 bases for J; bases not matched to a gene: 2. The CDR3 covers 13 residues. Germline loops: CDR1 MNHEY, CDR2 SVGEGT.

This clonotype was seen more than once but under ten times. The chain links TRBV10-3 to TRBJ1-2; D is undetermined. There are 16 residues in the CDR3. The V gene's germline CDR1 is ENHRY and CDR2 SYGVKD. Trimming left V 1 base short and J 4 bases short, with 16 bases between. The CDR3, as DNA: TGTGCCATCAGTGAGTTCGAGAAACCGCAAAGCTATGGCTACACCTTC. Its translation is CAISEFEKPQSYGYTF.

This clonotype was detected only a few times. DNA of the CDR3: TGCGCCAGCAGCCAAGGGCGCCGGGGGCCCACTGAAGCTTTCTTT. Residues: CASSQGRRGPTEAFF. The chain carries TRBV4-3 and TRBJ1-1; TRBD1 is a possible D gene (6 bases). Trimming cost V 1 base and J 4 bases, with 13 bases left between them. Germline V gene data show CDR1 as LGHNA and CDR2 as YSLEER. The CDR3 length is 15 residues.

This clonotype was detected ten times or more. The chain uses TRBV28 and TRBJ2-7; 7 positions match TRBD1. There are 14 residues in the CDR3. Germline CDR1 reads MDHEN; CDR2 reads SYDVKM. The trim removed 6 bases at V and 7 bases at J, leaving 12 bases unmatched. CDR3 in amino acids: CASRPDREMEEQYF. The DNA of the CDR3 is TGTGCCAGCAGACCTGACAGGGAAATGGAAGAGCAGTACTTC. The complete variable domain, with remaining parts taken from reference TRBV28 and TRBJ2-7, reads DVKVTQSSRYLVKRTGEKVFLECVQDMDHENMFWYRQDPGLGLRLIYFSYDVKMKEKGDIPEGYSVSREKKERFSLILESASTNQTSMYLCASRPDREMEEQYFGPGTRLTVT.

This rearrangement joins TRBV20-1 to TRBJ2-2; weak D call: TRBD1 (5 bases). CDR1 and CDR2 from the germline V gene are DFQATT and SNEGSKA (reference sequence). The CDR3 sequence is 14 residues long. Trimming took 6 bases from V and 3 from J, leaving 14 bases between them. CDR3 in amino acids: CSAQKAGYTGELFF. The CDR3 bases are TGCAGTGCCCAGAAGGCAGGGTACACCGGGGAGCTGTTTTTT.

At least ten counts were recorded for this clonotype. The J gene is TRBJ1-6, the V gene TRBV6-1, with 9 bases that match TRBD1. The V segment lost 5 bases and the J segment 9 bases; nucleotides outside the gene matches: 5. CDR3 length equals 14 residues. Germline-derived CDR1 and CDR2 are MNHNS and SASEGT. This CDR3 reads CASSLQGAGSPLHF. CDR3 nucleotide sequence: TGTGCCAGCAGTCTACAGGGGGCCGGTTCACCCCTCCACTTT.

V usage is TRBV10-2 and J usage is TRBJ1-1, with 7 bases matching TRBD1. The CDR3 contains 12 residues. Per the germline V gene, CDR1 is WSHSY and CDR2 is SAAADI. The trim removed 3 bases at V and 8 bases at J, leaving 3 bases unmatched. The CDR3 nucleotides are TGCGCCAGCAGTGACCCACAGGGGGAAGCTTTCTTT. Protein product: CASSDPQGEAFF.

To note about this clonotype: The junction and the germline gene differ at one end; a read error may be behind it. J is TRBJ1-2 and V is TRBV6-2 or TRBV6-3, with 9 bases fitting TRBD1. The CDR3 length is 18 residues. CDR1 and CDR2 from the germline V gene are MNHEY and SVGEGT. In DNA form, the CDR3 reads TGTGCCTGCAGTTACTCGACGACAGGGACAGGGAGAAACTATGGCTACACCTTC. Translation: CACSYSTTGTGRNYGYTF.

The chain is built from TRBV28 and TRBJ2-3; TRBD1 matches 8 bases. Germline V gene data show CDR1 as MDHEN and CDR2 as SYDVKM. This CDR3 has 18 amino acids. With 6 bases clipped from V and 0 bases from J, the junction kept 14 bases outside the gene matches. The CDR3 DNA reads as TGTGCCAGCAGCCCCTCCGGGACAGGTCCCTTTAGCACAGATACGCAGTATTTT. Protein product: CASSPSGTGPFSTDTQYF.

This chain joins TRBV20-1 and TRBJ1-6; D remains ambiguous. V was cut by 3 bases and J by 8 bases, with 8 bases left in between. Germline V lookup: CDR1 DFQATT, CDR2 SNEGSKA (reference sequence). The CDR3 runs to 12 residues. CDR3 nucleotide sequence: TGCAGTGCTAGTTTGGTGGATTCACCCCTCCACTTT. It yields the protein CSASLVDSPLHF.